This T cell receptor (beta chain) is from a study of T cells in Graves' hyperthyroidism and ophthalmopathy. Each diagnosis was grounded in clinical symptoms, serum thyroxine and TRAb, thyroid ultrasound, and orbital computed tomography. RNA transcripts gave rise to amplified TCR beta CDR3 regions. Initially, a first-round RT-PCR of the TCR CDR3 employed the HTBI primer set. Each CDR3 protein is one row after TCRdb ran MiXCR on the multiplex PCR reads. The table includes 650,000 to 750,000 distinct CDR3 sequences, 14% detected once. Points from the study as a whole: Stable hyperthyroidism was told apart from ophthalmopathy by a model built on 13 V-J features. Among clonotypes expanded in thyroid above 0.001, most were also found in blood.

This clonotype came up many times. Its antigen is unidentified. Sequencing used blood. The sequence came from a woman aged 18-30 years with Graves' hyperthyroidism.

CDR3 sequence reads: CAWSVGGQITEAFF. DNA of the CDR3: TGTGCCTGGAGTGTTGGGGGGCAAATCACTGAAGCTTTCTTT. V is TRBV30 and J is TRBJ1-1, with D possibly TRBD1 on 6 matching bases. V lost 0 bases and J lost 4, with 12 bases in between. The germline CDR1 and CDR2 sequences are GTSNPN and SVGIG (reference sequence). The CDR3 spans 14 residues.